This TCR delta chain was documented in a study of Vδ1+ human thymocytes. Study conclusions and caveats: Despite high sort purity, about 20% of thymic T cell receptor delta sequences were Vdelta2. Highly polyclonal TRG and TRD repertoires with Gaussian CDR3 length distributions appeared in thymus. TRG sequences recurred across donors, whereas TRD sequences stayed essentially private.

V lost 5 bases, J lost 0 bases, and 37 bases lay in between. The length of the CDR3 is 23 residues. Germline V CDR1 and CDR2: TSWWSYY, QGS. Thymocytes were sorted as CD3+ TCRVdelta1+ TCRVdelta2- after alphabeta T cell depletion. This clone was seen more than once but under ten times. Its cognate antigen is unknown. The template was reverse-transcribed extracted RNA. CDR3 amplicons came from multiplex PCR with pooled V-gene forward and constant-region reverse primers. TCRdb re-processed the multiplex PCR reads via CATT. The repertoire holds approximately 58,000 delta-chain clones, with over 13% as singletons.

The clonotype originates from a girl under three years old who had congenital heart surgery. The genes are TRDV1 and TRDJ1; possibly TRDD2 or TRDD3 for D (5 bases each). Sequenced input: Vdelta1+ gamma-delta thymocytes from the thymus. Subset defined: FACS-sorted CD3+ TCRalphabeta- TCRVdelta1+ TCRVdelta2- thymocytes. Here the CDR3 reads CALGNSPTRGLGPPLPYTDKLIF. The CDR3 region has the DNA TGTGCTCTTGGGAACTCCCCTACGAGGGGGTTGGGGCCACCTCTCCCCTACACCGATAAACTCATCTTT.